The rows below give T cell receptor beta chains drawn from one sample of a study of control samples from healthy donors and cancer patients. Profiled with immunoSEQ multiplex PCR; TCRdb holds only in-frame clones, not every one. The sample lists 200,000 or so clones; 85% to 95% were seen once. The specimen sequenced was blood. The receptors originated from a middle-aged man in good health. Each CDR3 is given with its conserved first and last residue. Fields, in order: CDR3 length, V gene, D gene, J gene, clone size, CDR3 DNA, CDR3 protein. A D gene is named only where the DNA matches it firmly. Only some rows state a clone size, as once, few, many or a class for expanded clones.

len: 14
v_gene: TRBV28
d_gene: TRBD2
j_gene: TRBJ2-3
abundance: -
CDR3nt: TGTGCCAGCAGTTTATTGCGGGGAGGGGATACGCAGTATTTT
CDR3aa: CASSLLRGGDTQYF

len: 16
v_gene: TRBV4-2
d_gene: -
j_gene: TRBJ1-2
abundance: once
CDR3nt: TGTGCCAGCAGCCAAGAAGAGGGACCCCGGACGTGGGGCTACACCTTC
CDR3aa: CASSQEEGPRTWGYTF

len: 17
v_gene: TRBV28
d_gene: TRBD2
j_gene: TRBJ2-2
abundance: -
CDR3nt: TGTGCCAGCAGTCTCCCTCGGGGGGGGCGATTCACCGGGGAGCTGTTTTTT
CDR3aa: CASSLPRGGRFTGELFF

len: 15
v_gene: TRBV10-1
d_gene: TRBD2
j_gene: TRBJ2-3
abundance: -
CDR3nt: TGCGCCAGCAGTGACCGGGGGGGCAGCACAGATACGCAGTATTTT
CDR3aa: CASSDRGGSTDTQYF

len: 16
v_gene: TRBV7-8
d_gene: -
j_gene: TRBJ2-3
abundance: -
CDR3nt: TGTGCCAGCACTAGAAGAGGGGGGGCAAGCACAGATACGCAGTATTTT
CDR3aa: CASTRRGGASTDTQYF

len: 13
v_gene: TRBV7-9
d_gene: -
j_gene: TRBJ1-2
abundance: -
CDR3nt: TGTGCCAGCAGCTTAGAACAGGGAAGAGGCTACACCTTC
CDR3aa: CASSLEQGRGYTF

len: 18
v_gene: TRBV15
d_gene: -
j_gene: TRBJ2-6
abundance: few
CDR3nt: TGTGCCACCAGCAGAGGCCCAAGGAGGCTCTCTGGGGCCAACGTCCTGACTTTC
CDR3aa: CATSRGPRRLSGANVLTF

len: 13
v_gene: TRBV9
d_gene: -
j_gene: TRBJ1-1
abundance: -
CDR3nt: TGTGCCAGCAGCGTCGGCGGAGCTACTGAAGCTTTCTTT
CDR3aa: CASSVGGATEAFF

len: 15
v_gene: TRBV9
d_gene: -
j_gene: TRBJ2-1
abundance: -
CDR3nt: TGTGCCAGCAGCGTAGGACGGATCTCCTACAATGAGCAGTTCTTC
CDR3aa: CASSVGRISYNEQFF

len: 14
v_gene: TRBV9
d_gene: -
j_gene: TRBJ2-3
abundance: -
CDR3nt: TGTGCCAGCAGCGAGGGGGGGAGCACAGATACGCAGTATTTT
CDR3aa: CASSEGGSTDTQYF

len: 15
v_gene: TRBV23-1
d_gene: -
j_gene: TRBJ2-5
abundance: -
CDR3nt: TGCGCCCACTATAGTGGAGGGGGAGCTCAAGAGACCCAGTACTTC
CDR3aa: CAHYSGGGAQETQYF

len: 12
v_gene: TRBV6-5
d_gene: -
j_gene: TRBJ1-2
abundance: -
CDR3nt: TGTGCCAGCTCCGGACTTAACTATGGCTACACCTTC
CDR3aa: CASSGLNYGYTF

len: 15
v_gene: TRBV28
d_gene: TRBD1
j_gene: TRBJ1-2
abundance: -
CDR3nt: TGTGCCAGCAGCACGGGACAGGCGGGCGGCTATGGCTACACCTTC
CDR3aa: CASSTGQAGGYGYTF

len: 16
v_gene: TRBV7-2
d_gene: TRBD2
j_gene: TRBJ2-5
abundance: -
CDR3nt: TGTGCCAGCAGTTTCGTGGGGACTAGCGGGGAGGAGACCCAGTACTTC
CDR3aa: CASSFVGTSGEETQYF

len: 14
v_gene: TRBV5-3
d_gene: -
j_gene: TRBJ1-1
abundance: -
CDR3nt: TGTGCCAGAAGCTTGAAGGGTCGGAACACTGAAGCTTTCTTT
CDR3aa: CARSLKGRNTEAFF